This T cell receptor beta chain comes out of a study of beta chain features in type 1 diabetes. This clone was detected a few times. The antigen is undetermined. Expressed TCRB transcripts got sequenced, as all isolated RNA was reverse transcribed. Only in-frame clones appear in the TCRdb table, and some are missing; sequencing was by immunoSEQ multiplex PCR. The table has about 340,000 clones, approximately 8.2% seen once. The CDR3 has 17 amino acids. Trimming took 1 base from V and 1 from J, leaving 14 bases between them. The germline V gene has CDR1 LGHNA and CDR2 YSLEER. Broader study findings: Among patients with Type 1 diabetes, TCRB CDR3s were moderately but significantly shorter in every one of the four CD4+ subsets.

The sample consisted of central memory CD4+ T cells from blood. The V and J genes are TRBV4-3 and TRBJ2-1; tentative D call: TRBD2 (5 bases). The TCR was taken from a woman younger than 35 in good health. For the CDR3, the DNA is TGCGCCAGCAGCCAAGCTTGGGGTACGGGATCCTACAATGAGCAGTTCTTC. Translating it yields CASSQAWGTGSYNEQFF.